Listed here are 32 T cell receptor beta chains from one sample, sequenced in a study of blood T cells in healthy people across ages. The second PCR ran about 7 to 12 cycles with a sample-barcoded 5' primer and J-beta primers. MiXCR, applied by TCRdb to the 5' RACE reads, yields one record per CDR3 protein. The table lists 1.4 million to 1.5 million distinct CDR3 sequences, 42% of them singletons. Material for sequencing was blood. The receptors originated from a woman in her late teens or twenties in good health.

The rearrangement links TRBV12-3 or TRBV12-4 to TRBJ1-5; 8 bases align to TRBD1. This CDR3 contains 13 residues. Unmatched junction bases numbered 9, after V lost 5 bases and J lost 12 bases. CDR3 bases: TGTGCCAGCAGTGCAGGGGGCGTGGGCCTCCAGCATTTT. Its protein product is CASSAGGVGLQHF.

In DNA form, the CDR3 reads TGTGCCAGCAGTGATCACATTCAGTACTTC. Amino acid sequence: CASSDHIQYF. The chain uses TRBV6-1 and TRBJ2-4; D uncertain. CDR1 and CDR2 from the germline V gene are MNHNS and SASEGT. The CDR3 length is 10 residues. Between the trimmed V and J ends, which lost 3 bases and 8 bases, there was a span of 2 bases.

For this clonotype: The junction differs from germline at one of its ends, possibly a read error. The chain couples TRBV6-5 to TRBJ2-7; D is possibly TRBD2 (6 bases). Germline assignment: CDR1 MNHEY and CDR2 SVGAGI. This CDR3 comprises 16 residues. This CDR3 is CACSYSGTASSYEQYF. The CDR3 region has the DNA TGTGCCTGCAGTTACTCCGGGACTGCGAGCTCCTACGAGCAGTACTTC.

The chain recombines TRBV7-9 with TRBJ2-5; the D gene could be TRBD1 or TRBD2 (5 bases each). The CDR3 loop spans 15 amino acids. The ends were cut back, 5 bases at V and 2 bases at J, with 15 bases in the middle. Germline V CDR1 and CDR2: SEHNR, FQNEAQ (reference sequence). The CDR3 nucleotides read TGTGCCAGCAGCGCTCAACCGGGACGGCAAGAGACCCAGTACTTC. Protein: CASSAQPGRQETQYF.

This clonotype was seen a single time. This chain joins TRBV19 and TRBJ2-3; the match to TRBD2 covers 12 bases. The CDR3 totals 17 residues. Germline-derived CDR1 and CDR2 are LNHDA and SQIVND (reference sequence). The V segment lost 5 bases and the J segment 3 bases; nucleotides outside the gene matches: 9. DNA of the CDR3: TGTGCCAGTAGTGAATCGACTAGCGGGAGTTATACAGATACGCAGTATTTT. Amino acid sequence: CASSESTSGSYTDTQYF. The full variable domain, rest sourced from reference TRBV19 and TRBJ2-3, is DGGITQSPKYLFRKEGQNVTLSCEQNLNHDAMYWYRQDPGQGLRLIYYSQIVNDFQKGDIAEGYSVSREKKESFPLTVTSAQKNPTAFYLCASSESTSGSYTDTQYFGPGTRLTVL.

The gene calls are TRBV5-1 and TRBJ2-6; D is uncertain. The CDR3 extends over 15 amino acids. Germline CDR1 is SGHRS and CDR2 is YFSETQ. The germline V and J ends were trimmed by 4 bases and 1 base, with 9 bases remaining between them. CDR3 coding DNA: TGCGCCAGCAGCCCGTCGTTGTCTGGGGCCAACGTCCTGACTTTC. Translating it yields CASSPSLSGANVLTF.

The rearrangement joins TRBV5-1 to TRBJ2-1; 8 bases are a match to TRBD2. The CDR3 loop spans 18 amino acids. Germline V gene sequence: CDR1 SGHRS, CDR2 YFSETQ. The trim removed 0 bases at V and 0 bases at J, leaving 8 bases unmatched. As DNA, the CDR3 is TGCGCCAGCAGCTTGGGGTGGCGGGGGGTTTCCTCCTACAATGAGCAGTTCTTC. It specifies CASSLGWRGVSSYNEQFF.

The CDR3 here is CASSGGTSGKNIQYF. For the CDR3, the DNA is TGTGCCAGCAGCGGAGGGACTAGCGGCAAAAACATTCAGTACTTC. V is TRBV7-2 and J is TRBJ2-7, with 11 positions matching TRBD2. The assigned J gene may be wrong: the sequence end matches TRBJ2-4 better. The CDR3 sequence is 15 residues long. Germline V CDR1 and CDR2: SGHTA, FQGNSA.

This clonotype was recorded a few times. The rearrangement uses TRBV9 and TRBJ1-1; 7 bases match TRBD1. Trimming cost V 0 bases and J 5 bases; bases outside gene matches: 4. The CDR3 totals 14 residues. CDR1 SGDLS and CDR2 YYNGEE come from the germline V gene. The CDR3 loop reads CASSVEGAGTEAFF. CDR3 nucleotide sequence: TGTGCCAGCAGCGTAGAGGGGGCCGGGACTGAAGCTTTCTTT.

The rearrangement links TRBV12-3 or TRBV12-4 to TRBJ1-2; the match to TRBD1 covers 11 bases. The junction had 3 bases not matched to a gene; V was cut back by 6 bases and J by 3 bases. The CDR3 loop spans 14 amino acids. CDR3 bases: TGTGCCAGCAGGGGGACAGGGGGGGACTATGGCTACACCTTC. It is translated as CASRGTGGDYGYTF.

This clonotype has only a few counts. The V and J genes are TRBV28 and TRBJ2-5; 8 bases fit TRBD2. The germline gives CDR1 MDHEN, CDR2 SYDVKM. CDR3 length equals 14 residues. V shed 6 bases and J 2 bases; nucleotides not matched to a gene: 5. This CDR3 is CASRPGLVQETQYF. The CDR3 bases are TGTGCCAGCAGACCGGGACTAGTACAAGAGACCCAGTACTTC.

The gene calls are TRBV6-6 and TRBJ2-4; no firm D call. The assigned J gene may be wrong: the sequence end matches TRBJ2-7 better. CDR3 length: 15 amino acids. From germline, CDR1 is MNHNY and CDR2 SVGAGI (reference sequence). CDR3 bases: TGTGCCAGCAGTCTGAGCTTGGGATCGAACTACGAGCAGTACTTC. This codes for CASSLSLGSNYEQYF.

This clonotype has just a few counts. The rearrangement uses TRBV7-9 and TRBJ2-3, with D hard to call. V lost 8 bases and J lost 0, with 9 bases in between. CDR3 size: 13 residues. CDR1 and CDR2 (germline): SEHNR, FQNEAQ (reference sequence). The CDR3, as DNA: TGTGCCAGCGCCCAGGATAGCACAGATACGCAGTATTTT. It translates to CASAQDSTDTQYF.

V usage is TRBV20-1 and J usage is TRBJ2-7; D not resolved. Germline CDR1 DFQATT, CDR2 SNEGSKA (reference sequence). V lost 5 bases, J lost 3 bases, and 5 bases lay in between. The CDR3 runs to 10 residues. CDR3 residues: CSASSYEQYF. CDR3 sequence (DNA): TGCAGTGCTTCTAGCTACGAGCAGTACTTC.

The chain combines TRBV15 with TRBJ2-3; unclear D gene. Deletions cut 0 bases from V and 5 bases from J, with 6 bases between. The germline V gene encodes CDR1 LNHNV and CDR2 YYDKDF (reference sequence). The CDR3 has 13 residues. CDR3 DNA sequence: TGTGCCACCAGCAGAGATGAGCAAGATACGCAGTATTTT. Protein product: CATSRDEQDTQYF.

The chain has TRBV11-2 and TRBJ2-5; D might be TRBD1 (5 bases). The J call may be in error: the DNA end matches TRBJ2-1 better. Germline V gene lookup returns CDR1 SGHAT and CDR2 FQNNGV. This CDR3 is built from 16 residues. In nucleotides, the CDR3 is TGTGCCAGCAGCTTAGTCGGCTACAGGATCCAAGAGACCCAGTTCTTC. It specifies CASSLVGYRIQETQFF.

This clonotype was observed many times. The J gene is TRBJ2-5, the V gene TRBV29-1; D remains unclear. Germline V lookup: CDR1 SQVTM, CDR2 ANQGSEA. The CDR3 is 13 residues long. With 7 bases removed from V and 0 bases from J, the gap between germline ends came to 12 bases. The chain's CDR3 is CSGVAVYQETQYF. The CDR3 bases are TGCAGCGGGGTAGCAGTGTACCAAGAGACCCAGTACTTC. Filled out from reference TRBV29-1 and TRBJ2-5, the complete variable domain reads SAVISQKPSRDICQRGTSLTIQCQVDSQVTMMFWYRQQPGQSLTLIATANQGSEATYESGFVIDKFPISRPNLTFSTLTVSNMSPEDSSIYLCSGVAVYQETQYFGPGTRLLVL.

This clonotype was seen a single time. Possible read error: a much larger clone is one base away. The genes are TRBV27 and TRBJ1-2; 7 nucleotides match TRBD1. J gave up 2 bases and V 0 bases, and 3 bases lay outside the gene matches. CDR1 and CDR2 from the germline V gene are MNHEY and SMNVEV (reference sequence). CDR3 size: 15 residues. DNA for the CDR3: TGTGCCAGCAGTTTATCCGGACAGGAAAACTATGGCTACACCTTC. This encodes CASSLSGQENYGYTF.

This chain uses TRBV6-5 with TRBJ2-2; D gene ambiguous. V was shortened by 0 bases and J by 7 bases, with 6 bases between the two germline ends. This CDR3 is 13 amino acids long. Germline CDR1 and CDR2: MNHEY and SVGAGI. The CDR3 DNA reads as TGTGCCAGCAGTTACTCGTACGGCGGGGAGCTGTTTTTT. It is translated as CASSYSYGGELFF.

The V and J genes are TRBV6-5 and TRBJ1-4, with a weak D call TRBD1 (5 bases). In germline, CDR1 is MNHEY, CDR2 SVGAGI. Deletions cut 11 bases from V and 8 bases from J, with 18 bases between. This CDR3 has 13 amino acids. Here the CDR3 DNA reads TGTGCCGCCTCCCAGGGAATAGGGGAAAAACTGTTTTTT. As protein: CAASQGIGEKLFF.

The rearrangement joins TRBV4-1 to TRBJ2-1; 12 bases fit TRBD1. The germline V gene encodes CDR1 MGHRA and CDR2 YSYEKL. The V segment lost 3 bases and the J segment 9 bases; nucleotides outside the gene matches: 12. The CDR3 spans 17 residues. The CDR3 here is CASSQLNPGQGAIEQFF. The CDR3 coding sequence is TGCGCCAGCAGCCAGCTGAATCCGGGACAGGGGGCAATTGAGCAGTTCTTC.

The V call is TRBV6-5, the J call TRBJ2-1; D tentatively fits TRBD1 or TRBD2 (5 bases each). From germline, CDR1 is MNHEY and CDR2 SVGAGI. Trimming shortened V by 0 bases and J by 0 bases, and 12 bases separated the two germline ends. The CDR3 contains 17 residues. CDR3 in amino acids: CASSYSWWGPSYNEQFF. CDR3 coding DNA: TGTGCCAGCAGTTACTCGTGGTGGGGACCCTCCTACAATGAGCAGTTCTTC.

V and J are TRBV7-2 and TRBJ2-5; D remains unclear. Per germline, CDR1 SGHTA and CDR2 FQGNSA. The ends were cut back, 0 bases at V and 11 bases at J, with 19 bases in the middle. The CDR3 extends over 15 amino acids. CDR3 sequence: CASSLAGPRYNEQYF. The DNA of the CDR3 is TGTGCCAGCAGCTTAGCTGGCCCCCGGTACAATGAGCAGTACTTC.

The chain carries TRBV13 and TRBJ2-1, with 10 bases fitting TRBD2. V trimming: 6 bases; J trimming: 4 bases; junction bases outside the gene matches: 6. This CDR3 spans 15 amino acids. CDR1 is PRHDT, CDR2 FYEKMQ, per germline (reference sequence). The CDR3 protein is CASRRTSGQYNEQFF. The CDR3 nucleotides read TGTGCCAGCAGGAGGACTAGCGGCCAATACAATGAGCAGTTCTTC.

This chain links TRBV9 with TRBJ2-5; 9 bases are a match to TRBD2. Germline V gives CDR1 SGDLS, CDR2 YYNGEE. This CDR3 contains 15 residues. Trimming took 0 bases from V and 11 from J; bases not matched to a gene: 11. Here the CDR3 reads CASSVVLAGHNEQYF. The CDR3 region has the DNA TGTGCCAGCAGCGTAGTCCTAGCGGGACACAATGAGCAGTACTTC.

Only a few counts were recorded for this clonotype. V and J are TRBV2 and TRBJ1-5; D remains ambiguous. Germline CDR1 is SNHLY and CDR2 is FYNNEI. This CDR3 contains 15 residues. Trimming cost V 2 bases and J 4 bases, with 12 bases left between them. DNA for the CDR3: TGTGCCAGCAGTGAATCGGGCCTACTTAATCAGCCCCAGCATTTT. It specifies CASSESGLLNQPQHF.

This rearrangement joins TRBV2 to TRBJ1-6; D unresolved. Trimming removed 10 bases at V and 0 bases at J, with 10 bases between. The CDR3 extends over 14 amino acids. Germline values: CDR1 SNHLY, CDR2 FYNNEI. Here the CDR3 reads CATRTSSYNSPLHF. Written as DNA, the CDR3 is TGTGCCACCAGGACGAGCTCCTATAATTCACCCCTCCACTTT.

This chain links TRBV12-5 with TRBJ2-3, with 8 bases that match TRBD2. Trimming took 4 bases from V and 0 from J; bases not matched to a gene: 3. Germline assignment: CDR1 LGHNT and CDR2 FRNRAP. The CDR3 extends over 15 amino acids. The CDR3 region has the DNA TGTGCTAGTGGTTCCGGACTAGCCAGCACAGATACGCAGTATTTT. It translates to CASGSGLASTDTQYF.

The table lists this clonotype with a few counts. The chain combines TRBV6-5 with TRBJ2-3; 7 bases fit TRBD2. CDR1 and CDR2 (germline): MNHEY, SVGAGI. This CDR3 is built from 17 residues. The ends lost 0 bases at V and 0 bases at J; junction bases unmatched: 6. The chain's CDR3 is CASSYSNGGGSTDTQYF. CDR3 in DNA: TGTGCCAGCAGTTACTCGAATGGCGGGGGTAGCACAGATACGCAGTATTTT.

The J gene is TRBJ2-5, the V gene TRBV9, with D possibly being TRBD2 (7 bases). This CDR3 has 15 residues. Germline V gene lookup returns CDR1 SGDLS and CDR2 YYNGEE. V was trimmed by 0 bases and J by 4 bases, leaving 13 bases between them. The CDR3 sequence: CASSVGAGHRETQYF. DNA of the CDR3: TGTGCCAGCAGCGTAGGAGCGGGACACCGAGAGACCCAGTACTTC.

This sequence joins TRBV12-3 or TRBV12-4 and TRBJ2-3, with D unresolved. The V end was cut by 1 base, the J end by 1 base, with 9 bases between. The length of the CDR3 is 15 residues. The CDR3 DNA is TGTGCCAGCAGTTTAGTAGAGAGTGGCACAGATACGCAGTATTTT. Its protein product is CASSLVESGTDTQYF.

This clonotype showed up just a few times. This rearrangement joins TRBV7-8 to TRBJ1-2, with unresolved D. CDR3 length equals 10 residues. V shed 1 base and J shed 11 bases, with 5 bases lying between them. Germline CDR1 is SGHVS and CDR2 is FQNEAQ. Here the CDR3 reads CASSLVSYTF. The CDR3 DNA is TGTGCCAGCAGCTTAGTTAGTTACACCTTC.